Each of the 24 T cell receptor beta chains below was sequenced from the same sample in a study of blood T cell repertoires in COVID-19. Sequencing was performed with immunoSEQ multiplex PCR; in TCRdb, only in-frame clones are kept and a portion is missing. The sample has some 300,000 clones; 70% to 90% are singletons. Source material: peripheral blood. These receptors all stem from a woman in her forties or fifties with COVID-19, enrolled during active disease.

The J gene is TRBJ2-1, the V gene TRBV11-3; D unresolved. The germline V gene encodes CDR1 SGHNT and CDR2 YENEEA. Trimming removed 4 bases from V and 10 bases from J, with 17 bases in between. This CDR3 contains 14 residues. The DNA of the CDR3 is TGTGCCAGCAGCTCCCGGAGTCCCCGCGGAGAGCAGTTCTTC. Protein sequence: CASSSRSPRGEQFF.

V is TRBV28 and J is TRBJ1-1; D ambiguous. The CDR3 consists of 14 residues. The V and J ends lost 5 bases and 1 base respectively, with 11 bases between them. CDR1 and CDR2 from the germline V gene are MDHEN and SYDVKM. The CDR3 sequence: CASSADTGNTEAFF. The CDR3 region has the DNA TGTGCCAGCAGTGCCGACACCGGGAACACTGAAGCTTTCTTT. The full variable domain, its missing parts supplied by reference TRBV28 and TRBJ1-1, is DVKVTQSSRYLVKRTGEKVFLECVQDMDHENMFWYRQDPGLGLRLIYFSYDVKMKEKGDIPEGYSVSREKKERFSLILESASTNQTSMYLCASSADTGNTEAFFGQGTRLTVV.

The chain links TRBV11-3 to TRBJ2-1, with 8 bases matching TRBD2. The CDR3 extends over 16 amino acids. With 0 bases clipped from V and 4 bases from J, the junction kept 5 bases outside the gene matches. Germline V CDR1 and CDR2: SGHNT, YENEEA. The CDR3 sequence: CASSLDGRGVYNEQFF. The CDR3 DNA is TGTGCCAGCAGCTTAGATGGGCGGGGGGTTTACAATGAGCAGTTCTTC.

The chain joins TRBV3-1 (or the pseudogene TRBV3-2) to TRBJ2-2, with 7 nucleotides matching TRBD1. The CDR3 is made up of 15 amino acids. The J segment lost 5 bases and the V segment lost 4 bases, leaving 7 bases of the junction unmatched. Germline V lookup: CDR1 LGHDT, CDR2 YNNKEL (reference sequence). CDR3 sequence: CASSPLQGSTGELFF. CDR3 nucleotide sequence: TGTGCCAGCAGCCCCTTACAGGGGAGTACCGGGGAGCTGTTTTTT.

J is TRBJ2-2 and V is TRBV6-2 or TRBV6-3; D might be TRBD2 (5 bases). Germline-derived CDR1 and CDR2 are MNHEY and SVGEGT. V was trimmed by 3 bases and J by 0 bases, leaving 14 bases between them. This CDR3 region has 17 residues. The CDR3, as DNA: TGTGCCAGCAGTTATAGTCTAGCTGAAACGAACACCGGGGAGCTGTTTTTT. Protein product: CASSYSLAETNTGELFF.

The rearrangement links TRBV4-1 to TRBJ2-2; tentative D call: TRBD2 (6 bases). The V gene's germline CDR1 is MGHRA and CDR2 YSYEKL. This CDR3 contains 15 residues. Trimming took off 0 bases at V and 7 bases at J, with 12 bases between the two ends. CDR3 in amino acids: CASSQDRSGVGELFF. The CDR3 nucleotides read TGCGCCAGCAGCCAAGACAGGTCGGGAGTCGGGGAGCTGTTTTTT.

The rearrangement joins TRBV29-1 to TRBJ1-6; D call uncertain. Germline CDR1 reads SQVTM; CDR2 reads ANQGSEA. CDR3 length equals 13 residues. V was pared by 4 bases and J by 3 bases, with 7 bases between. The CDR3 DNA is TGCAGCGTTGCTGTAGACTATAATTCACCCCTCCACTTT. Encoded protein: CSVAVDYNSPLHF.

This rearrangement joins TRBV27 to TRBJ1-2, with a possible D match to TRBD1 (5 bases). The CDR3 has 15 residues. Looked up from germline, CDR1 is MNHEY and CDR2 is SMNVEV (reference sequence). The V gene lost 5 bases and the J gene lost 5 bases, with 18 bases spanning the gap. CDR3 in amino acids: CASSASGLLEYGYTF. The CDR3 nucleotides read TGTGCCAGCAGTGCTTCGGGACTCCTAGAGTATGGCTACACCTTC.

V is TRBV4-2 and J is TRBJ1-2; 10 nucleotides line up with TRBD1. The ends lost 1 base at V and 2 bases at J; junction bases unmatched: 7. The CDR3 extends over 17 amino acids. CDR1 and CDR2 from the germline V gene are LGHNA and YNFKEQ. The CDR3 reads CASSQAPGTGVNYGYTF. CDR3 nucleotide sequence: TGTGCCAGCAGCCAAGCCCCCGGGACAGGGGTCAACTATGGCTACACCTTC.

CDR3 bases: TGCAGCGTTACCTTGGAGGGGACTAACTATGGCTACACCTTC. Residues: CSVTLEGTNYGYTF. The chain recombines TRBV29-1 with TRBJ1-2; tentatively, D is TRBD1 (5 bases). CDR1 and CDR2 (germline): SQVTM, ANQGSEA. V shed 5 bases and J shed 0 bases, with 13 bases lying between them. The CDR3 runs to 14 residues.

The chain carries TRBV10-2 and TRBJ2-7; 7 bases agree with TRBD1. V was pared by 6 bases and J by 3 bases, with 8 bases of the junction left unmatched. The CDR3 totals 14 residues. CDR1 WSHSY and CDR2 SAAADI come from the germline V gene. CDR3 amino acids: CASRERGHDYEQYF. The CDR3 nucleotides read TGCGCCAGCAGGGAGAGGGGGCACGACTACGAGCAGTACTTC.

The gene calls are TRBV19 and TRBJ2-7; 7 bases align to TRBD2. In germline, CDR1 is LNHDA, CDR2 SQIVND (reference sequence). This CDR3 has 14 amino acids. J lost 2 bases, V lost 7 bases, and 8 bases had no gene match. The CDR3 is CASTPGGTTYEQYF. CDR3 in DNA: TGTGCCAGTACCCCGGGGGGTACTACCTACGAGCAGTACTTC.

The CDR3 DNA reads TGCGCCAGCAGCAAAACAACAGGGGGCACGAACACTGAAGCTTTCTTT. This sequence encodes CASSKTTGGTNTEAFF. V gene TRBV5-1 combines with J gene TRBJ1-1; TRBD1 matches 9 bases. CDR3 length: 16 amino acids. V shed 4 bases and J 1 base; nucleotides not matched to a gene: 8. The germline V gene encodes CDR1 SGHRS and CDR2 YFSETQ.

The chain combines TRBV19 with TRBJ1-1; maybe TRBD1 (6 bases). V lost 6 bases and J lost 7, with 21 bases in between. CDR1 LNHDA and CDR2 SQIVND come from the germline V gene (reference sequence). CDR3 length equals 15 residues. Written as DNA, the CDR3 is TGTGCCAGTAGCGCCGGACTTAGGGAACAGGGTGAAGCTTTCTTT. This translates into CASSAGLREQGEAFF.

V gene TRBV9 combines with J gene TRBJ2-7, with 8 positions matching TRBD2. Germline CDR1 is SGDLS and CDR2 is YYNGEE. Unmatched junction bases numbered 6, after V lost 5 bases and J lost 2 bases. The CDR3 contains 14 residues. The CDR3 DNA reads as TGTGCCAGCAGTTCTACTAGCGGACCCTACGAGCAGTACTTC. It yields the protein CASSSTSGPYEQYF.

As regards this clone: At the DNA level, this CDR3 is encoded by other sequences in the same sample as well. The chain is built from TRBV20-1 and TRBJ1-2; D might be TRBD1 (5 bases). Germline V gene sequence: CDR1 DFQATT, CDR2 SNEGSKA (reference sequence). The CDR3 consists of 11 residues. V was cut by 1 base and J by 5 bases, with 5 bases left in between. The chain's CDR3 is CSARGQYGYTF. The CDR3, as DNA: TGCAGTGCTAGAGGACAGTATGGCTACACCTTC.

This clone showed up just a few times. The J gene is TRBJ1-2, the V gene TRBV27, with 9 bases matching TRBD1. The CDR3 sequence is 14 residues long. Trimming took 3 bases from V and 4 from J; bases not matched to a gene: 3. CDR1 MNHEY and CDR2 SMNVEV come from the germline V gene (reference sequence). The CDR3 spells CASSFTGGGYGYTF. As DNA, the CDR3 is TGTGCCAGCAGTTTCACAGGGGGCGGCTATGGCTACACCTTC.

This clone was counted a few times. The chain combines TRBV6-5 with TRBJ1-1; a possible D gene is TRBD1 (5 bases). The ends were cut back, 0 bases at V and 0 bases at J, with 11 bases in the middle. The germline V gene has CDR1 MNHEY and CDR2 SVGAGI. The CDR3 contains 16 residues. The CDR3 reads CASSYSQTVMNTEAFF. Written as DNA, the CDR3 is TGTGCCAGCAGTTACTCCCAGACAGTTATGAACACTGAAGCTTTCTTT.

This clone came up a few times. The CDR3 region has the DNA TGTGCCAGCAGCCGGTTCGGACAGGTAAATCAAGCTTTCTTT. Translating it yields CASSRFGQVNQAFF. The J gene is TRBJ1-1, the V gene TRBV4-2; TRBD1 agrees at 7 bases. J gave up 9 bases and V 4 bases, and 11 bases lay outside the gene matches. Germline assignment: CDR1 LGHNA and CDR2 YNFKEQ. This CDR3 is 14 amino acids long.

The chain couples TRBV7-2 to TRBJ2-1; 8 nucleotides line up with TRBD2. The CDR3 runs to 14 residues. V was clipped by 5 bases and J by 8 bases; unmatched bases: 8. Germline V lookup: CDR1 SGHTA, CDR2 FQGNSA. CDR3 region: CASSEGLAVDEQFF. In nucleotides, the CDR3 is TGTGCCAGCAGCGAAGGACTAGCCGTGGATGAGCAGTTCTTC.

This rearrangement joins TRBV20-1 to TRBJ2-1; unclear D gene. This CDR3 has 11 residues. V was trimmed by 5 bases and J by 3 bases, leaving 5 bases between them. Germline V gene data show CDR1 as DFQATT and CDR2 as SNEGSKA (reference sequence). Here the CDR3 reads CSAQLYNEQFF. CDR3 bases: TGCAGTGCTCAACTCTACAATGAGCAGTTCTTC.

The V call is TRBV5-1, the J call TRBJ2-5, with 15 bases fitting TRBD2. The junction had 10 bases not matched to a gene; V was cut back by 4 bases and J by 9 bases. Looked up from germline, CDR1 is SGHRS and CDR2 is YFSETQ. The CDR3 totals 16 residues. The CDR3 protein is CASSPWTSGRAGAQYF. DNA for the CDR3: TGCGCCAGCAGCCCCTGGACTAGCGGGAGGGCGGGGGCCCAGTACTTC.

This chain uses TRBV6-6 with TRBJ2-1; 7 nucleotides match TRBD1. The CDR3 is 13 amino acids. Germline V lookup: CDR1 MNHNY, CDR2 SVGAGI (reference sequence). J gave up 4 bases and V 4 bases, and 1 base lay outside the gene matches. CDR3 amino acids: CASSWDSYNEQFF. The CDR3 DNA is TGTGCCAGCAGTTGGGACAGTTACAATGAGCAGTTCTTC.

V and J are TRBV18 and TRBJ2-5, with TRBD2 matching over 11 bases. With 5 bases clipped from V and 4 bases from J, the junction kept 3 bases outside the gene matches. This CDR3 is 14 amino acids long. Per germline, CDR1 KGHSH and CDR2 LQKENI. The CDR3: CASSSGLAGETQYF. The CDR3 DNA sequence: TGTGCCAGCTCATCCGGACTAGCGGGAGAGACCCAGTACTTC.